A single sample gave rise to the 4 T cell receptor beta chains below, sequenced in a study of Graves' ophthalmopathy and Graves' hyperthyroidism. RNA transcripts yielded amplified TCR beta CDR3 regions. RT-PCR with HTBI primers came first, then second-round multiplex PCR. TCRdb reprocessed the multiplex PCR reads with MiXCR, giving one entry per CDR3 protein. The sample consists of around 1.1 million distinct CDR3 sequences, approximately 35% of them appearing once. Specimen: peripheral blood or thyroid tissue (not recorded which). These receptors were obtained from an adult man with Graves' hyperthyroidism.

This clonotype has a handful of counts. This sequence joins TRBV5-5 and TRBJ1-3; no clear D gene. V was pared by 2 bases and J by 0 bases, with 15 bases between. CDR3 length: 17 residues. Germline V gives CDR1 SGHKS, CDR2 YYEKEE (reference sequence). CDR3 nucleotide sequence: TGTGCCAGCAGCTTAGTTAAGAGACGGGACTCTGGAAACACCATATATTTT. Protein product: CASSLVKRRDSGNTIYF.

This clonotype was observed many times. The chain recombines TRBV19 with TRBJ2-2; D may match TRBD1 or TRBD2 (5 bases each). CDR1 LNHDA and CDR2 SQIVND come from the germline V gene (reference sequence). This CDR3 comprises 14 residues. Trimming pared 5 bases from V and 4 bases from J, leaving 11 bases between. The CDR3 DNA reads as TGTGCCAGTAGTTTGCCGGGGACCACCGGGGAGCTGTTTTTT. This gives the protein CASSLPGTTGELFF. The full variable domain, in which reference TRBV19 and TRBJ2-2 provide the parts outside the CDR3, is DGGITQSPKYLFRKEGQNVTLSCEQNLNHDAMYWYRQDPGQGLRLIYYSQIVNDFQKGDIAEGYSVSREKKESFPLTVTSAQKNPTAFYLCASSLPGTTGELFFGEGSRLTVL.

This clonotype was detected only a few times. The chain carries TRBV4-1 and TRBJ1-4, with unresolved D. CDR1 and CDR2 from the germline V gene are MGHRA and YSYEKL. The CDR3 runs 16 residues. Trimming left V 5 bases short and J 3 bases short, with 16 bases between. CDR3 nucleotide sequence: TGCGCCAGCAGCGTTAGTTCGGGTATTCCTAATGAAAAACTGTTTTTT. Translation gives CASSVSSGIPNEKLFF.

This clonotype was seen repeatedly, ten times or more. CDR3 amino acids: CASSLETSGIYEQYF. DNA for the CDR3: TGTGCCAGCAGCTTAGAGACTAGCGGGATCTACGAGCAGTACTTC. The chain is built from TRBV7-6 and TRBJ2-7, with 11 bases matching TRBD2. This CDR3 has 15 amino acids. After removal of 1 base from V and 3 bases from J, the junction contained 2 bases not matched to a gene. CDR1 and CDR2 from the germline V gene are SGHVS and FNYEAQ.